This T cell receptor (beta chain) appears in the sequencing data of a study of T-cell reconstitution after alpha-beta-depleted transplantation in children. Library preparation (for TCRbeta) was performed with unique molecular identifiers. TCRdb itself ran the PCR reads through MiXCR, one entry per CDR3 protein. The table records 900,000 or so distinct CDR3 sequences, roughly 15% of them present only once. Germline V CDR1 and CDR2: SGHVS, FQNEAQ. The CDR3 sequence is 14 residues long. With V trimmed by 4 bases and J by 5 bases, 6 bases remained unmatched. Regarding the study as a whole: Approximately two months post-transplant, alpha-beta T cells reportedly originated from several hundred expanded graft clones. After one year, T-cell counts and TCRbeta diversity mostly came from new T cells. Some patients' high day-60 TCRbeta diversity was attributed to recipient cells surviving conditioning.

This clonotype was seen a handful of times. The antigen is undetermined. The source material was PBMCs, mostly from graft donor cells, sampled 360 days after TCRalphabeta/CD19-depleted stem cell transplant. The TCR was taken from a male patient between 5 and 17 years old who had a stem cell transplant for acute lymphoblastic leukemia, so the T cells may come from the graft donor. The chain has TRBV7-8 and TRBJ2-7, with TRBD1 matching 9 bases. DNA for the CDR3: TGTGCCAGCAGCTCGGCGGGACAGGGCCACGAGCAGTACTTC. It yields the protein CASSSAGQGHEQYF.